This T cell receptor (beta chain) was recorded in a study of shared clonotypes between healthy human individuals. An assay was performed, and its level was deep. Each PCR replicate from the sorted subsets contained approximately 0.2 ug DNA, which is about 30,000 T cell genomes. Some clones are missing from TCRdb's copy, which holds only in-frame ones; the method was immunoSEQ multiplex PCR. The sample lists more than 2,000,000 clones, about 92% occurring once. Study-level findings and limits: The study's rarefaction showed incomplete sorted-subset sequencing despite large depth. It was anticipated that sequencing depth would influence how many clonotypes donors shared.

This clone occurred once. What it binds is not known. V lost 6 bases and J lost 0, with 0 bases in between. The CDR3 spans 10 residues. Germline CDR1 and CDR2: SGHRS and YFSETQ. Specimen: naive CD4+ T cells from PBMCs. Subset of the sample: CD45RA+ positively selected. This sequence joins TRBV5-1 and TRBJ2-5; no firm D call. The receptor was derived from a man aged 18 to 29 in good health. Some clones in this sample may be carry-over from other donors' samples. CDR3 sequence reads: CASNQETQYF. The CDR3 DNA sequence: TGCGCCAGCAACCAAGAGACCCAGTACTTC.